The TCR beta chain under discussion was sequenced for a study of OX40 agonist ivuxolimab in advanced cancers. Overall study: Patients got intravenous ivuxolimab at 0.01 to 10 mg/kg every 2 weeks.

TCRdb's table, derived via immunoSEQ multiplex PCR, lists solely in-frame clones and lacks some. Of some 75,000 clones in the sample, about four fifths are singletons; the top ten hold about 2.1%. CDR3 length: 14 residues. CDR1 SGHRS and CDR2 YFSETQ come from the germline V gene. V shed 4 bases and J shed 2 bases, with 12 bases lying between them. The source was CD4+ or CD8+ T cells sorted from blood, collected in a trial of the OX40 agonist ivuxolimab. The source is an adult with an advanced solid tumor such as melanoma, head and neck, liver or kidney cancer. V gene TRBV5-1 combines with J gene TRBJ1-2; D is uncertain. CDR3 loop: CASSPAATNYGYTF. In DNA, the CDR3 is TGCGCCAGCAGCCCCGCTGCCACCAACTATGGCTACACCTTC.